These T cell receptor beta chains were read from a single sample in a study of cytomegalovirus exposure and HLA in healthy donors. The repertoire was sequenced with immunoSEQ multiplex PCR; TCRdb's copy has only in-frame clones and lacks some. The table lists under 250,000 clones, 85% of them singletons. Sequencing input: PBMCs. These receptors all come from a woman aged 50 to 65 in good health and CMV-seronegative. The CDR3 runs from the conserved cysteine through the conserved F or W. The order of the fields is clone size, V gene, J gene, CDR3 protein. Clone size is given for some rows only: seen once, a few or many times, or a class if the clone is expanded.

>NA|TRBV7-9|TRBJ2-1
CSSSAPEGEQFF
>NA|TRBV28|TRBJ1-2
CASSLGGVRDYGYTF
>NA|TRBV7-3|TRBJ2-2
CASSPALDSAHTGELFF
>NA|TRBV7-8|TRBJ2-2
CASTYTGTVSTGELFF
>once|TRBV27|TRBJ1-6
CASREAGGKNSPLHF
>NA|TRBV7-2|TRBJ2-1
CASSSLAGESYNEQFF
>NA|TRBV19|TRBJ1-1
CASSSWTAGNTEAFF
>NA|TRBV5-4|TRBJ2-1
CASSLGWAGSYNEQFF
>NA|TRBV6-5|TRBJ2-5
CASRAGWGKKETQYF
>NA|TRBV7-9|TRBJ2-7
CAAGPFDSYEQYF
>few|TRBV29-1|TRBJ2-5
CSVALQGGETQYF
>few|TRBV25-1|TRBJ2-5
CASGSNIRETQYF
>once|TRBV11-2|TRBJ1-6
CASSSELSSYNSPLHF
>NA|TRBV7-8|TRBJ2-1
CASSTQDSYNEQFF
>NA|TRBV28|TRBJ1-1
CASDDRGMNTEAFF
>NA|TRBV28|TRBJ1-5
CASSIGWGQANQPQHF
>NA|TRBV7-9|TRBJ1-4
CASSLALGRSTNEKLFF
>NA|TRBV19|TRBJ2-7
CASSILQKPDPDEQYF
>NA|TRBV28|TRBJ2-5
CASSSPRGLETQYF
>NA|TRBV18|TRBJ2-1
CASSPPKTSGNDEQFF
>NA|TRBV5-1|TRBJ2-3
CASSLVTSGPDTQYF
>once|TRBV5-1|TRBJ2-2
CASTPGQGATGELFF
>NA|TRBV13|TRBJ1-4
CASSLRQGRDEKLFF
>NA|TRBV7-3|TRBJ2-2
CASSILTGAGELFF
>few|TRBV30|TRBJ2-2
CAWSVLGLTGVGGELFF
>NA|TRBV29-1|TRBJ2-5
CSVESGRGETQYF
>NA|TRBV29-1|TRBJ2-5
CSVASGSQETQYF
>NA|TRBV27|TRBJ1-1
CASSHRQTESAFF
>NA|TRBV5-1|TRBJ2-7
CASSHDSGPREQYF
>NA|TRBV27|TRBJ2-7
CASSSKLAGYEQYF
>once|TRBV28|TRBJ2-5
CASSFGLGTSGRRETQYF
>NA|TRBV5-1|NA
CASTLLPGGLAGRVYEQYF
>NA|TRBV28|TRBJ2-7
CASRPGLANEQYF
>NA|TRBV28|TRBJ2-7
CASSAGTGGPYEQYF